The 2 T cell receptor beta chains below come from one sample, sequenced in a study of tumor-infiltrating lymphocytes in primary liver carcinoma. Total RNA amounting to around 530 ng was the source from which TCR beta cDNA was made with a constant-region primer. Libraries of TCR beta came from three nested multiplex PCR rounds with slightly modified ARM-PCR. The first two PCR rounds used TRBV1-TRBV30 primers with a Cbeta primer, 9 to 11 cycles each. One entry per CDR3 protein results from TCRdb running MiXCR on the multiplex PCR reads. Among 300,000 to 350,000 distinct CDR3 sequences, 65% were seen once, and the ten largest hold 5.5% to 8%. Blood RNA came from unsorted whole blood; germline DNA was also extracted. The sample taken for sequencing was peripheral blood. The receptors were gathered from a middle-aged man with primary liver carcinoma and hepatitis B virus infection.

This clonotype has at least ten counts. One end of the junction does not line up with germline, which may come from a read error. V is TRBV5-1 and J is TRBJ2-1; 10 nucleotides align to TRBD2. The germline V gene encodes CDR1 SGHRS and CDR2 YFSETQ. The CDR3 spans 15 residues. CDR3 sequence reads: CASSLSGRPYNEQFF. The CDR3 coding sequence is TGTGCCAGCTCCCTTAGCGGGAGGCCCTACAATGAGCAGTTCTTC.

In its sample, this clonotype was seen a few times. Since no conserved phenylalanine or tryptophan closes the CDR3, a read error is the likely cause. The limits of the CDR3 on the DNA are not certain, so only TCRdb's listed CDR3 is given. The chain is built from TRBV11-2 and TRBJ1-5; TRBD1, the table's D call, was not compared with the DNA. Germline V gene data show CDR1 as SGHAT and CDR2 as FQNNGV. The CDR3 extends over 14 residues, inclusive of both ends. This CDR3 is CASSLGTGSQPQHS.